This passage covers 2 T cell receptor beta chains from one sample sequenced in a study of human T cells and chemical hapten exposure. Time point specified: patch test 1, 2 weeks after DPC sensitization. The treatment was: therapeutic diphenylcyclopropenone sensitization with weekly scalp DPC. TCRdb redid the calling of the RACE reads with MiXCR, one entry per CDR3 protein. Among some 120,000 distinct CDR3 sequences listed, 9% to 14% were seen once. Sequencing was performed on whole blood, taken in connection with sensitization to the hapten diphenylcyclopropenone (DPC). Receptor source: a woman between 50 and 59 years old with alopecia areata. Some clones in this sample may be carry-over from other donors' samples.

This clonotype appeared a few times. The chain carries TRBV9 and TRBJ2-7; no firm D call. The CDR3 has 15 amino acids. Germline-derived CDR1 and CDR2 are SGDLS and YYNGEE. The ends were cut back, 0 bases at V and 5 bases at J, with 15 bases in the middle. The CDR3 spells CASSVDQSRNHEQYF. The CDR3 DNA reads as TGTGCCAGCAGCGTAGATCAAAGCAGGAACCACGAGCAGTACTTC.

This clonotype was seen a few times. The chain recombines TRBV5-5 with TRBJ2-2; 12 positions match TRBD2. CDR1 and CDR2 (germline): SGHKS, YYEKEE (reference sequence). Trimming cost V 1 base and J 1 base; bases outside gene matches: 2. The CDR3 consists of 17 residues. The chain's CDR3 is CASSLRLAGENTGELFF. The DNA of the CDR3 is TGTGCCAGCAGCTTGAGACTAGCGGGAGAGAACACCGGGGAGCTGTTTTTT. Together with reference TRBV5-5 and TRBJ2-2, the CDR3 gives the full variable domain: DAGVTQSPTHLIKTRGQQVTLRCSPISGHKSVSWYQQVLGQGPQFIFQYYEKEERGRGNFPDRFSARQFPNYSSELNVNALLLGDSALYLCASSLRLAGENTGELFFGEGSRLTVL.